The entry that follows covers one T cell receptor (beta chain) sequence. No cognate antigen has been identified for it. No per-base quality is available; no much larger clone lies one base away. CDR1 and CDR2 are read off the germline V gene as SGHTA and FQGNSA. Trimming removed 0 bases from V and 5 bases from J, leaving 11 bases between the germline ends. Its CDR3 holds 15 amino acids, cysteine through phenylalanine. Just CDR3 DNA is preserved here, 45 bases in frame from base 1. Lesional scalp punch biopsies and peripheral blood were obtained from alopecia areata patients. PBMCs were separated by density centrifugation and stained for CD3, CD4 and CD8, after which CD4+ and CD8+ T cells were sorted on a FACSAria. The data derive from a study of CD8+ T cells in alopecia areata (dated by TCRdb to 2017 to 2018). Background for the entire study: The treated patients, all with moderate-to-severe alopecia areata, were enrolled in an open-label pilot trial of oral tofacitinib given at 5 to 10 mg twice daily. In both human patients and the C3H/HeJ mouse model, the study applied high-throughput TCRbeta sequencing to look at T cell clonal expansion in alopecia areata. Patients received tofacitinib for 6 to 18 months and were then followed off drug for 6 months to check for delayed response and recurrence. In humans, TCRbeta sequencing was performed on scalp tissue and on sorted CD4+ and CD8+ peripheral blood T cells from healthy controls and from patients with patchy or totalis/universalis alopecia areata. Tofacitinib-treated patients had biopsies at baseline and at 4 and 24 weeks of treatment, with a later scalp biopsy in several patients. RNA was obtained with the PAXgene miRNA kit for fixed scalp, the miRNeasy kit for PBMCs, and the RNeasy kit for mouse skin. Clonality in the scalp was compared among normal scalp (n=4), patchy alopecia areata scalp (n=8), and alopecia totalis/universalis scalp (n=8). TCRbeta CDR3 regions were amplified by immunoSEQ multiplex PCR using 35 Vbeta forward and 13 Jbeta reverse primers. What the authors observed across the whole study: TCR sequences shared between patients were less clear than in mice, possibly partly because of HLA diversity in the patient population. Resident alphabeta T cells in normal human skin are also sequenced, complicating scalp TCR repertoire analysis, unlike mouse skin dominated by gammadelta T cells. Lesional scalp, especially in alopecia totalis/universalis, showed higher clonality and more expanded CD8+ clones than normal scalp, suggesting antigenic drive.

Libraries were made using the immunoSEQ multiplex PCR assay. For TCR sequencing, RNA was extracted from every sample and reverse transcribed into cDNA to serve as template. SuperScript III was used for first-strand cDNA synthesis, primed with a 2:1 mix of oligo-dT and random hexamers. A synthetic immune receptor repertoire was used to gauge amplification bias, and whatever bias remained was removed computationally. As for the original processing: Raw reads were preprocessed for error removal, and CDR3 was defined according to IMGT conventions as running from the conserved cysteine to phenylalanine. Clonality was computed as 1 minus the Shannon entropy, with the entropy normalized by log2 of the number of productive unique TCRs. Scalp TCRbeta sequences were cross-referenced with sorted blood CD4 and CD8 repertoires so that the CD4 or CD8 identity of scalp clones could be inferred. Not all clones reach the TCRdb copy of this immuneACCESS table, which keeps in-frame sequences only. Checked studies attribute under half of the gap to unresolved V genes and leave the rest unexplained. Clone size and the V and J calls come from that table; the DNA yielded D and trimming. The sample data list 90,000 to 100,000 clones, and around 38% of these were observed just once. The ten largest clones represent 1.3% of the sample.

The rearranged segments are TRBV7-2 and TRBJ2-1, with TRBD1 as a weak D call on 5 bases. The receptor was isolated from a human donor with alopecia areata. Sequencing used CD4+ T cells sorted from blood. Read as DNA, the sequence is TGTGCCAGCAGCTTAGCCCAAGACAGACACAATGAGCAGTTCTTC. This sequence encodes CASSLAQDRHNEQFF.